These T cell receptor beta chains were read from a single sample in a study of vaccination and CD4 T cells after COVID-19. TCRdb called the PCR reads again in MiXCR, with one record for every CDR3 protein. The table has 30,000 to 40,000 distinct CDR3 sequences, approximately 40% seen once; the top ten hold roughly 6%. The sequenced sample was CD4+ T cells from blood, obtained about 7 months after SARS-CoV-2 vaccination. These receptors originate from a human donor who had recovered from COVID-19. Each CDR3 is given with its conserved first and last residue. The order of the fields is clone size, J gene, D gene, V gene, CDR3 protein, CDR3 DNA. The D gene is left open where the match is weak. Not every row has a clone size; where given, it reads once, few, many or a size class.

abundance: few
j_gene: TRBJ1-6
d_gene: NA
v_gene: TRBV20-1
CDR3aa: CSARQSSYNSPLHF
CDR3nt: TGCAGTGCTAGACAGAGCTCCTATAATTCACCCCTCCACTTT

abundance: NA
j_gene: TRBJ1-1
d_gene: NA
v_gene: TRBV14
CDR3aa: CASSQAAGFSEAFF
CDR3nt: TGTGCCAGCAGCCAAGCGGCGGGATTCTCTGAAGCTTTCTTT

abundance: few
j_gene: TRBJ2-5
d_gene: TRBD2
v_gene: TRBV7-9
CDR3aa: CASSLTAGAKETQYF
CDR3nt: TGTGCCAGCAGCTTAACGGCGGGAGCAAAAGAGACCCAGTACTTC

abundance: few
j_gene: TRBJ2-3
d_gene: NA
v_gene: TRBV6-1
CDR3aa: CASRASPVQTDTQYF
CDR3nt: TGTGCCAGCAGAGCTAGCCCGGTCCAGACAGATACGCAGTATTTT

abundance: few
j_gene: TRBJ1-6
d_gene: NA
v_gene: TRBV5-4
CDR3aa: CASSFRTNNSPLHF
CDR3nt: TGTGCCAGCAGCTTTCGGACTAATAATTCACCCCTCCACTTT

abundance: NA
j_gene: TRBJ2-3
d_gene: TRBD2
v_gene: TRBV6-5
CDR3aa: CASSSYGLAGKDTQYF
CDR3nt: TGTGCCAGCAGTTCATACGGACTAGCGGGAAAAGATACGCAGTATTTT

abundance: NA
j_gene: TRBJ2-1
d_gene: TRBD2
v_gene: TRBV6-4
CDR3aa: CASSDLAGGRNEQFF
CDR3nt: TGTGCCAGCAGTGACTTGGCGGGAGGGAGGAATGAGCAGTTCTTC

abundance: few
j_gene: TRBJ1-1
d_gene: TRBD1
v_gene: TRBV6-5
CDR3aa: CASSYSRTGARDTEAFF
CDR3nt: TGTGCCAGCAGTTACTCGAGAACAGGGGCTAGGGACACTGAAGCTTTCTTT

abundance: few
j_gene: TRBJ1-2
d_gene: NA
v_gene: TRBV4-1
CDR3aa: CASSPGQGGYGYTF
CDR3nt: TGCGCCAGCAGCCCCGGGCAAGGGGGCTATGGCTACACCTTC

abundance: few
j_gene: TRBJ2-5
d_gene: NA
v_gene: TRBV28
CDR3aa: CATLRDTPGEETQYF
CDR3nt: TGTGCCACCCTCCGGGACACCCCCGGGGAAGAGACCCAGTACTTC

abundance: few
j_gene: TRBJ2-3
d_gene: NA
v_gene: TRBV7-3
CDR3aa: CASSLAPLYSGGGTDTQYF
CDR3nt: TGTGCCAGCAGCTTAGCGCCACTTTATTCAGGCGGGGGCACAGATACGCAGTATTTT

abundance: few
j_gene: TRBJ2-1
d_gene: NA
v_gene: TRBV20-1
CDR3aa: CSASSPRGSEQFF
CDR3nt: TGCAGTGCTAGCTCCCCAAGGGGTAGTGAGCAGTTCTTC

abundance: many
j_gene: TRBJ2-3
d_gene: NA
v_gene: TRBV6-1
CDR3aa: CASSGLASTDTQYF
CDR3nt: TGTGCCAGCAGTGGGCTAGCTAGCACAGATACGCAGTATTTT

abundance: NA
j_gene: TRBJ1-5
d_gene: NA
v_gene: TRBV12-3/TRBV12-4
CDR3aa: CASSLLDGNQPQHF
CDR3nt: TGTGCCAGCAGTTTATTGGACGGAAATCAGCCCCAGCATTTT

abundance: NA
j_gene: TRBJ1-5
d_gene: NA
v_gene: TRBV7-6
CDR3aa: CASSLEPWGDGNQPQHF
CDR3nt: TGTGCCAGCAGCTTAGAACCCTGGGGGGACGGCAATCAGCCCCAGCATTTT

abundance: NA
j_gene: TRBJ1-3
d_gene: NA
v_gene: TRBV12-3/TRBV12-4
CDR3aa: CASSLGRGRRNTIYF
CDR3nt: TGTGCCAGCAGTTTAGGGCGGGGACGGCGGAACACCATATATTTT

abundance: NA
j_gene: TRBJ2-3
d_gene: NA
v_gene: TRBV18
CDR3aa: CASSPTGLSTDTQYF
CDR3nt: TGTGCCAGCTCACCAACGGGACTGAGCACAGATACGCAGTATTTT

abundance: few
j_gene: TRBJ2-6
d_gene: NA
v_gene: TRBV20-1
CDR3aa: CSARDAAGANVLTF
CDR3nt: TGCAGTGCTAGAGATGCGGCTGGGGCCAACGTCCTGACTTTC

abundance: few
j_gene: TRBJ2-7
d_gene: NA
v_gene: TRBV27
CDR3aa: CASSLSGQGAAYEQYF
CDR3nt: TGTGCCAGCAGTTTATCCGGGCAGGGAGCTGCCTACGAGCAGTACTTC

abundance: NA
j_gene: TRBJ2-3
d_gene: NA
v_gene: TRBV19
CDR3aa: CASTQRQGPTDTQYF
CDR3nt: TGTGCCAGTACTCAAAGGCAGGGTCCGACAGATACGCAGTATTTT

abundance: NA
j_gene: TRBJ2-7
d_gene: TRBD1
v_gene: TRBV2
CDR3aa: CASFLGGSTSYEQYF
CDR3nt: TGTGCCAGCTTCCTAGGGGGCAGTACATCCTACGAGCAGTACTTC

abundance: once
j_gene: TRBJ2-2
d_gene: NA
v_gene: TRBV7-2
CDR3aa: CASSKTRNTGELFF
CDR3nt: TGTGCCAGCAGCAAAACTAGGAACACCGGGGAGCTGTTTTTT

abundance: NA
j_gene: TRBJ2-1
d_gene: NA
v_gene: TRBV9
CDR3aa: CASSVGGYEQFF
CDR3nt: TGTGCCAGCAGCGTAGGAGGGTATGAGCAGTTCTTC

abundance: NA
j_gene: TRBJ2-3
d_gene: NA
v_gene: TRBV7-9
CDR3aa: CASSLPARPYVRSGDTQYF
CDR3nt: TGTGCCAGCAGCTTACCGGCCCGCCCGTACGTTCGAAGCGGGGATACGCAGTATTTT

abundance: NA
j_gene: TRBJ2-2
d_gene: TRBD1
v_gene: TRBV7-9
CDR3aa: CASSLGYRGFTGELFF
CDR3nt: TGTGCCAGCAGCTTGGGTTACAGGGGGTTCACCGGGGAGCTGTTTTTT

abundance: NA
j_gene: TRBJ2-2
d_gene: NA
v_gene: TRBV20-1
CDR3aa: CSASSTSNGELFF
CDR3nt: TGCAGTGCTAGTTCCACTTCAAACGGGGAGCTGTTTTTT

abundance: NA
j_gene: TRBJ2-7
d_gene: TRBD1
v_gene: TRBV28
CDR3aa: CASRGSRTGSEQYF
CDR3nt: TGTGCCAGCAGGGGAAGTCGGACAGGGTCCGAGCAGTACTTC

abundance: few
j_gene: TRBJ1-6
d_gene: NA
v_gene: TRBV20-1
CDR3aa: CSARDFQGLVSPLHF
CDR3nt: TGCAGTGCTAGAGATTTTCAGGGACTGGTTTCACCCCTCCACTTT

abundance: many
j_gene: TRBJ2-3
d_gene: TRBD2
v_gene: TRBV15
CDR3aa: CATGERLAGDTQYF
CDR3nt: TGTGCCACCGGCGAGAGACTAGCGGGAGATACGCAGTATTTT

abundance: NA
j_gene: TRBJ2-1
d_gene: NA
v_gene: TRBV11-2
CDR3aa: CASSYTDGEYNEQFF
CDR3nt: TGTGCCAGCAGCTATACGGACGGAGAATACAATGAGCAGTTCTTC

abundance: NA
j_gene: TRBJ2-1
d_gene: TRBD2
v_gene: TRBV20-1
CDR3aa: CSARDTRKAGGPWESYNEQFF
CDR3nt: TGCAGTGCTAGAGATACACGGAAAGCGGGAGGGCCTTGGGAATCCTACAATGAGCAGTTCTTC